Listed below are T cell receptor beta chains from one sample, sequenced in a study of response to subunit inactivated influenza vaccine. A single record per CDR3 protein comes from TCRdb applying MiXCR to the RT-PCR reads. The repertoire holds around 490,000 distinct CDR3 sequences, about 8% seen once, with 13% in the top ten. This specimen consisted of PBMCs from blood, obtained roughly 24 months after vaccination. These receptors were taken from a man between 50 and 75 years old who received an inactivated influenza vaccine. CDR3s include the opening cysteine and the closing phenylalanine or tryptophan. Fields, in order: clone size, J gene, V gene, CDR3 protein. Some rows mark clone size as missing; the rest say once, few, many or name a class of expanded clone.

clone size: NA
J gene: TRBJ1-2
V gene: TRBV6-1
CDR3 protein: CASSVQGDLYYGYTF

clone size: few
J gene: TRBJ2-1
V gene: TRBV7-9
CDR3 protein: CASTISSGGAYNEQFF

clone size: few
J gene: TRBJ1-6
V gene: TRBV7-9
CDR3 protein: CASASGTGNSPLHF

clone size: few
J gene: TRBJ2-7
V gene: TRBV9
CDR3 protein: CASSGGTSGGSEQYF

clone size: NA
J gene: TRBJ2-2
V gene: TRBV12-3/TRBV12-4
CDR3 protein: CASSPRQETGELFF

clone size: many
J gene: TRBJ2-5
V gene: TRBV4-1
CDR3 protein: CASSQDSNRGNGETQYF

clone size: NA
J gene: TRBJ1-1
V gene: TRBV12-3/TRBV12-4
CDR3 protein: CASSPTGTSEAFF

clone size: NA
J gene: TRBJ2-5
V gene: TRBV30
CDR3 protein: CAWSVWGQETQYF

clone size: few
J gene: TRBJ1-2
V gene: TRBV20-1
CDR3 protein: CSARGGANYGYTF

clone size: NA
J gene: TRBJ2-2
V gene: TRBV4-1
CDR3 protein: CASSQDSWRQGIFGGELFF

clone size: NA
J gene: TRBJ2-7
V gene: TRBV5-5
CDR3 protein: CASSLVGTESSYEQYF

clone size: many
J gene: TRBJ2-4
V gene: TRBV11-2
CDR3 protein: CASSLVGRRRGSKNIQYF

clone size: many
J gene: TRBJ1-2
V gene: TRBV6-1
CDR3 protein: CASSRDSHFYGYTF

clone size: few
J gene: TRBJ2-3
V gene: TRBV5-1
CDR3 protein: CASAEGASDTQYF

clone size: many
J gene: TRBJ2-2
V gene: TRBV6-1
CDR3 protein: CASRGTTSGGTTGELFF

clone size: few
J gene: TRBJ1-5
V gene: TRBV12-3/TRBV12-4
CDR3 protein: CASSLGARFGQPQHF

clone size: few
J gene: TRBJ2-7
V gene: TRBV20-1
CDR3 protein: CSARGDQGEQYF

clone size: NA
J gene: TRBJ2-1
V gene: TRBV7-2
CDR3 protein: CASRLDVSSYNEQFF

clone size: NA
J gene: TRBJ2-3
V gene: TRBV3-1
CDR3 protein: CASSYTGRSTDTQYF

clone size: few
J gene: TRBJ1-6
V gene: TRBV20-1
CDR3 protein: CSATRRDRVNSPLHF

clone size: many
J gene: TRBJ2-1
V gene: TRBV5-1
CDR3 protein: CASSLGLAGNNEQFF

clone size: NA
J gene: TRBJ2-1
V gene: TRBV2
CDR3 protein: CASSRGSGRAEQFF

clone size: many
J gene: TRBJ2-7
V gene: TRBV4-2
CDR3 protein: CASSQEASSSGRAGEQYF

clone size: many
J gene: TRBJ1-1
V gene: TRBV29-1
CDR3 protein: CSVGAQLNTEAFF

clone size: many
J gene: TRBJ2-3
V gene: TRBV28
CDR3 protein: CASSEIGTSGRSSTDTQYF

clone size: NA
J gene: TRBJ1-3
V gene: TRBV28
CDR3 protein: CASSLPRSDSSGNTIYF

clone size: many
J gene: TRBJ2-7
V gene: TRBV4-1
CDR3 protein: CASSQVGQGEQYF

clone size: few
J gene: TRBJ2-1
V gene: TRBV5-1
CDR3 protein: CASSAGGVREQFF

clone size: NA
J gene: TRBJ2-1
V gene: TRBV5-1
CDR3 protein: CASSLARADNEQFF

clone size: NA
J gene: TRBJ2-5
V gene: TRBV9
CDR3 protein: CASSVRGLVRETQYF

clone size: many
J gene: TRBJ2-7
V gene: TRBV10-3
CDR3 protein: CAISNGQEPTYEQYF

clone size: NA
J gene: TRBJ2-5
V gene: TRBV7-2
CDR3 protein: CASSLVAGFREETQYF

clone size: few
J gene: TRBJ2-7
V gene: TRBV20-1
CDR3 protein: CSASGTSPYEQYF

clone size: few
J gene: TRBJ2-3
V gene: TRBV12-3/TRBV12-4
CDR3 protein: CASSFSQGRDTQYF

clone size: NA
J gene: TRBJ2-2
V gene: TRBV6-1
CDR3 protein: CASSESAGGLYTGELFF

clone size: many
J gene: TRBJ2-4
V gene: TRBV5-5
CDR3 protein: CASSFSGAKNIQYF

clone size: many
J gene: TRBJ2-3
V gene: TRBV5-5
CDR3 protein: CASSLGPRHTDTQYF

clone size: NA
J gene: TRBJ2-1
V gene: TRBV25-1
CDR3 protein: CASSESGDLKDEQFF

clone size: NA
J gene: TRBJ2-2
V gene: TRBV11-1
CDR3 protein: CASSSDRGRKTGELFF

clone size: many
J gene: TRBJ1-5
V gene: TRBV7-2
CDR3 protein: CASSSQGDQPQHF

clone size: few
J gene: TRBJ1-3
V gene: TRBV28
CDR3 protein: CASSLGWTASGNTIYF

clone size: many
J gene: TRBJ1-5
V gene: TRBV20-1
CDR3 protein: CSARITGEQPQHF

clone size: few
J gene: TRBJ2-1
V gene: TRBV7-9
CDR3 protein: CASSLAGELNEQFF

clone size: few
J gene: TRBJ2-3
V gene: TRBV7-2
CDR3 protein: CASSFTFDTQYF

clone size: NA
J gene: TRBJ2-7
V gene: TRBV12-3/TRBV12-4
CDR3 protein: CASSREVNEQYF